The clone carrying this TCR beta chain was seen a single time. The CDR3 is 13 residues long. The germline V gene has CDR1 SGHTA and CDR2 FQGNSA. V gave up 3 bases and J gave up 5 bases; unmatched junction bases: 3. In the PCR, 60 Vbeta and 13 Jbeta primers were used. Sequencing used immunoSEQ multiplex PCR; TCRdb keeps in-frame clones, though not all of them. The table has 100,000 to 150,000 clones, about 81% seen once. This entry belongs to a study of cytomegalovirus exposure and HLA in healthy donors. The source of this sequence is a woman under 40 in good health and CMV-seronegative. The chain joins TRBV7-2 to TRBJ1-1; 7 bases fit TRBD1. The sequencing input was PBMCs. CDR3 bases: TGTGCCAGCAGCTTTACAGGGGAGACTGAAGCTTTCTTT. As protein: CASSFTGETEAFF.